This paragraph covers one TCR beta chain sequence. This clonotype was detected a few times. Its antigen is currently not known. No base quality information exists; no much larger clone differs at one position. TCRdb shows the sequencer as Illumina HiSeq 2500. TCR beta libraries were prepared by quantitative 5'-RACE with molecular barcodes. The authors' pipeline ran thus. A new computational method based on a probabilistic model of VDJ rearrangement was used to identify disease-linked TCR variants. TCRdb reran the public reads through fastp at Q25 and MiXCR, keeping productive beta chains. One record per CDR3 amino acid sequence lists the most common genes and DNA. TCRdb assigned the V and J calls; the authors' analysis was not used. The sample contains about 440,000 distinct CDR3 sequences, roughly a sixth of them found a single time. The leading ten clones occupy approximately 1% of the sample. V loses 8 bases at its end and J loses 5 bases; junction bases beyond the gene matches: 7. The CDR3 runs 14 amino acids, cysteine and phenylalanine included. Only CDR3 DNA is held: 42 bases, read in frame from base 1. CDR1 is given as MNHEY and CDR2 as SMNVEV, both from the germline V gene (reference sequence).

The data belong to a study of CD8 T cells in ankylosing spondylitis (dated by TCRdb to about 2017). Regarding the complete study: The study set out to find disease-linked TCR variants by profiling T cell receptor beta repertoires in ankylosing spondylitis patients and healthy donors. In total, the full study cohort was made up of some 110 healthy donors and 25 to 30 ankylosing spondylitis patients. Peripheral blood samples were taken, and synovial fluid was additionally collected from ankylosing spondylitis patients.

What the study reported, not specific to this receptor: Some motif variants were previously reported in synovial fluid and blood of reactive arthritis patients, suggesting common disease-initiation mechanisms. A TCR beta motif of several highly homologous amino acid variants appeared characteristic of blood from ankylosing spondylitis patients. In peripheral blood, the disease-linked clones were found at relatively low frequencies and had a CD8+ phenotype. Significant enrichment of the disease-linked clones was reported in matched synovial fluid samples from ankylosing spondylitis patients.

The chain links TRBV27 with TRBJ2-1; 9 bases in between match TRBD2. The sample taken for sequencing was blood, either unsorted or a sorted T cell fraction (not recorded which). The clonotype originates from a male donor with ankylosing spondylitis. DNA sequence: TGTGCCAGCCTACTAGCGGGTAATCACAATGAGCAGTTCTTC. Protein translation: CASLLAGNHNEQFF.